This entry describes one TCR beta chain. Its target is unknown. This may come from a read error, since a much larger clone is one base off. This CDR3 is 14 amino acids long. Germline V CDR1 and CDR2: SQVTM, ANQGSEA. The sample comes from a study of T cells in Graves' hyperthyroidism and ophthalmopathy. Study-wide background: Blood from the periphery was taken at initial diagnosis, before any treatment. Broader study findings: The model identified upcoming ophthalmopathy a median roughly 6.5 months ahead of onset.

Amplification of TCR beta CDR3 regions used RNA as the template. HTBI primers were used for first-round RT-PCR of the TCR CDR3. TCRdb re-called the multiplex PCR reads with MiXCR, one entry per CDR3 protein. Of roughly 570,000 distinct CDR3 sequences in the sample, around 16% were seen once. This clonotype was sampled from a woman aged 30 to 39 with Graves' hyperthyroidism. The source material was blood. The V call is TRBV29-1, the J call TRBJ2-3; D may correspond to TRBD1 or TRBD2 (5 bases each). The CDR3 nucleotides are TGCAGTATATCCACCGGGGCCCAGATTGATACGCAGTATTTT. Protein sequence: CSISTGAQIDTQYF.